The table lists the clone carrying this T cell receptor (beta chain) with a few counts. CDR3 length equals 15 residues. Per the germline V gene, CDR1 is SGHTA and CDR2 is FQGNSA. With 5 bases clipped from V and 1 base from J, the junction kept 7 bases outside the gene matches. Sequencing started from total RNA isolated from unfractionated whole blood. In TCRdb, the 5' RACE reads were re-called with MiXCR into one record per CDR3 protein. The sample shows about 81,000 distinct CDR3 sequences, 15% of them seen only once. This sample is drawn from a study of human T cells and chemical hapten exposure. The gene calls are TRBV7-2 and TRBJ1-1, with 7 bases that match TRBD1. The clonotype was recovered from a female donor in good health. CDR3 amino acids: CASSQSRDRNTEAFF. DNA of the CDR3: TGTGCCAGCAGCCAGTCCCGGGACAGGAACACTGAAGCTTTCTTT.